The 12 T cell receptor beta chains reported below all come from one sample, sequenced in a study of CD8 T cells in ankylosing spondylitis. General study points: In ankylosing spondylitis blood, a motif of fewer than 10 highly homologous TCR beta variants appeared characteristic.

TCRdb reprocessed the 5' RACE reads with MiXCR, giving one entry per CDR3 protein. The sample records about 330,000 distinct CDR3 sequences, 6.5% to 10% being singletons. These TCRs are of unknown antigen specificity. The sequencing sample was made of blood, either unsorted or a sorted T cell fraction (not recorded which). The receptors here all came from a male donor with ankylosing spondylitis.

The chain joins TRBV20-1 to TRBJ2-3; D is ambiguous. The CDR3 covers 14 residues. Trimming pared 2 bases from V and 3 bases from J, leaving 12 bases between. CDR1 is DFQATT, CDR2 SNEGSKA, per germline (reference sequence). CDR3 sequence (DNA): TGCAGTGCTAGAAGAGGTCGCTGGACAGATACGCAGTATTTT. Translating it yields CSARRGRWTDTQYF.

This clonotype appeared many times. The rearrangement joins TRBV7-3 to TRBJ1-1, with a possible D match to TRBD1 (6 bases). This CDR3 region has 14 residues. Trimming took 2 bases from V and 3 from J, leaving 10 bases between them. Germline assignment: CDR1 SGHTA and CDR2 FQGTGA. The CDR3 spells CASSLFAGDTEAFF. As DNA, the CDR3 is TGTGCCAGCAGCTTATTCGCAGGGGACACTGAAGCTTTCTTT.

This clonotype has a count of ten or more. The CDR3 loop is CASSSGTQGTADTQYF. CDR3 bases: TGCGCCAGCAGTTCCGGAACCCAAGGTACAGCAGATACGCAGTATTTT. This chain links TRBV5-1 with TRBJ2-3, with no clear D. V was shortened by 5 bases and J by 4 bases, with 20 bases between the two germline ends. The CDR3 consists of 16 residues. Germline assignment: CDR1 SGHRS and CDR2 YFSETQ.

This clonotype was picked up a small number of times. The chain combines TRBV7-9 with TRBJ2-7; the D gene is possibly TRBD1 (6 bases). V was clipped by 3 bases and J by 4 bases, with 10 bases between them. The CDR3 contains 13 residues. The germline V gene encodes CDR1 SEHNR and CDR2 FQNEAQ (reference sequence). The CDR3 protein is CASSLWDIYEQYF. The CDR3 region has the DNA TGTGCCAGCAGCTTGTGGGACATTTACGAGCAGTACTTC.

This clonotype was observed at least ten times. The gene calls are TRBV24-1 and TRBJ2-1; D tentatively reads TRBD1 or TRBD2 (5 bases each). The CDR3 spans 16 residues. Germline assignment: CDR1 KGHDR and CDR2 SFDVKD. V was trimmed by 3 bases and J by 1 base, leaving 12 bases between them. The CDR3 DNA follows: TGTGCCACCAGTGATCATTCAGGGAGATCCTACAATGAGCAGTTCTTC. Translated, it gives CATSDHSGRSYNEQFF.

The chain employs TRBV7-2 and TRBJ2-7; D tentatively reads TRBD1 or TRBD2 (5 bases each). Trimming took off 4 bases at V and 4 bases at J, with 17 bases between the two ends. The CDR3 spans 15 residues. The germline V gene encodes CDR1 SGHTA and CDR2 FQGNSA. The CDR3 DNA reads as TGTGCCAGCAGCTCCATCGGGGCTTACTTTTACGAGCAGTACTTC. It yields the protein CASSSIGAYFYEQYF.

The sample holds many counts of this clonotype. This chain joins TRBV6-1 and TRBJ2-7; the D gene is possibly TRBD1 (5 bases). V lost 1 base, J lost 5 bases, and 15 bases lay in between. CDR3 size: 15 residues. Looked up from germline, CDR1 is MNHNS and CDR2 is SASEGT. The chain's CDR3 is CASSEVGRGSHEQYF. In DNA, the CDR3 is TGTGCCAGCAGTGAAGTCGGTAGGGGTAGCCACGAGCAGTACTTC.

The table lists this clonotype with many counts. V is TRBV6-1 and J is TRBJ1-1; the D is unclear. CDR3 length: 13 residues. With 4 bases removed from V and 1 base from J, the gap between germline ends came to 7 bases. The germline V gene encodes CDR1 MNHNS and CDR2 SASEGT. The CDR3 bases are TGTGCCAGCAGTGCTACCTGGAACACTGAAGCTTTCTTT. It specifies CASSATWNTEAFF.

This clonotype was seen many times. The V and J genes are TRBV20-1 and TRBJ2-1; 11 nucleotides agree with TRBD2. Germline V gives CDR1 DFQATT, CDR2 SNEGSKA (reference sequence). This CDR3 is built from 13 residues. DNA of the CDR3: TGCGCACCTGGGACTAGCGGAGACAATGAGCAGTTCTTC. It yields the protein CAPGTSGDNEQFF.

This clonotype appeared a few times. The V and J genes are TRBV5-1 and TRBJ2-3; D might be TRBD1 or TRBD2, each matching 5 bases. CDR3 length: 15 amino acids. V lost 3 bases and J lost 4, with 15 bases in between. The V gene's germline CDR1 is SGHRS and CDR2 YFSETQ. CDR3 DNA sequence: TGCGCCAGCAGCTCGGGACCGGGTACGCCAGATACGCAGTATTTT. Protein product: CASSSGPGTPDTQYF. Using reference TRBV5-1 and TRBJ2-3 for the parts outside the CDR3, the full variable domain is KAGVTQTPRYLIKTRGQQVTLSCSPISGHRSVSWYQQTPGQGLQFLFEYFSETQRNKGNFPGRFSGRQFSNSRSEMNVSTLELGDSALYLCASSSGPGTPDTQYFGPGTRLTVL.

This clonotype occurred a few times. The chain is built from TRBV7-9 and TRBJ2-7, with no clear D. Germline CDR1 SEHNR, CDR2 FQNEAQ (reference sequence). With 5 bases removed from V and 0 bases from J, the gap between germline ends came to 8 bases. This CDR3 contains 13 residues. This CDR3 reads CASSSESSYEQYF. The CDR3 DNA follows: TGTGCCAGCAGCAGCGAAAGCTCCTACGAGCAGTACTTC.

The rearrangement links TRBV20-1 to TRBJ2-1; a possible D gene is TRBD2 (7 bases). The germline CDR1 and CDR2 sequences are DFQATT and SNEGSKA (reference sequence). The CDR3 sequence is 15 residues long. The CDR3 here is CSHLGGGRSYNEQFF. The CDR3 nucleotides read TGCAGCCACCTGGGCGGGGGCAGATCCTACAATGAGCAGTTCTTC.